This T cell receptor beta chain was sequenced for a study of cytomegalovirus exposure and HLA in healthy donors. Across the study: About 84% of 300 to 450 genotyped donors fell in the Caucasian-associated ancestry cluster. Study-wide points: Most of the TCR beta V segments (in an earlier analysis) were productive either about 87% or about 30% of the time.

Per germline, CDR1 MNHNY and CDR2 SVGAGI (reference sequence). This CDR3 has 14 amino acids. V was cut by 6 bases and J by 6 bases, with 14 bases left in between. While unrecorded immune exposures were likely, the donors were nominally healthy when sampled. As regards this clone: No antigen is known for it.

60 Vbeta and 13 Jbeta primers were used in PCR. Clones were read by immunoSEQ multiplex PCR, and TCRdb kept only the in-frame ones, dropping some. The sample yields 35,000 to 40,000 clones, about 67% seen once. The rearrangement links TRBV6-6 to TRBJ1-4; D unclear. This TCR was sampled from a man aged 25-45 years in good health and CMV-seronegative. Sequenced sample: PBMCs. The CDR3 protein is CASSPADWDEKLFF. For the CDR3, the DNA is TGTGCCAGCAGCCCCGCCGACTGGGATGAAAAACTGTTTTTT.